The 5 T cell receptor beta chains below were found in one sample sequenced in a study of OX40 agonist ivuxolimab in advanced cancers. Assay used: immunoSEQ multiplex PCR; TCRdb lists only in-frame clones, some missing. The sample has roughly 57,000 clones, 80% to 90% seen once. Sequencing used CD4+ or CD8+ T cells sorted from blood, obtained in a trial of the OX40 agonist ivuxolimab. The receptors come from an adult with an advanced solid tumor such as melanoma, head and neck, liver or kidney cancer.

This sequence joins TRBV11-2 and TRBJ2-5, with 8 bases that match TRBD2. V trimming: 2 bases; J trimming: 1 base; junction bases outside the gene matches: 6. From germline, CDR1 is SGHAT and CDR2 FQNNGV. The CDR3 loop spans 16 amino acids. CDR3: CASSLIPAGVQETQYF. The CDR3 bases are TGTGCCAGCAGCTTAATCCCAGCGGGGGTCCAAGAGACCCAGTACTTC.

This clone was seen a single time. The chain is built from TRBV25-1 and TRBJ1-2, with TRBD1 as a possible D gene (5 bases). The germline gives CDR1 MGHDK, CDR2 SYGVNS. The CDR3 extends over 12 amino acids. Trimming cost V 4 bases and J 8 bases, with 11 bases left between them. Written as DNA, the CDR3 is TGTGCCAGCAGTGGGGGCCGAAGGGGCTACACCTTC. This codes for CASSGGRRGYTF.

The chain carries TRBV5-6 and TRBJ2-3; possible D gene TRBD1, 6 bases. Germline V gene sequence: CDR1 SGHDT, CDR2 YYEEEE. Trimming took 4 bases from V and 0 from J, leaving 9 bases between them. This CDR3 spans 14 amino acids. For the CDR3, the DNA is TGTGCCAGCAGCATCGGACAGAGCACAGATACGCAGTATTTT. This gives the protein CASSIGQSTDTQYF.

The gene calls are TRBV4-1 and TRBJ2-2; 16 bases are shared with TRBD2. CDR1 and CDR2 from the germline V gene are MGHRA and YSYEKL. The V segment lost 4 bases and the J segment 5 bases; nucleotides outside the gene matches: 4. This CDR3 is built from 17 residues. CDR3 nucleotide sequence: TGCGCCAGCAGCCCTGGGACTAGCGGGGGGGGAACCGGGGAGCTGTTTTTT. Residues: CASSPGTSGGGTGELFF.

This chain uses TRBV6-5 with TRBJ2-7; maybe TRBD1 (5 bases). Trimming pared 4 bases from V and 2 bases from J, leaving 12 bases between. The length of the CDR3 is 14 residues. Germline assignment: CDR1 MNHEY and CDR2 SVGAGI. CDR3 region: CASSFTGATYEQYF. CDR3 in DNA: TGTGCCAGCAGTTTCACAGGAGCCACCTACGAGCAGTACTTC.